This passage covers 25 T cell receptor beta chains from one sample sequenced in a study of blood T cell repertoires in COVID-19. TCRdb's table, derived via immunoSEQ multiplex PCR, lists solely in-frame clones and lacks some. This sample has around 150,000 clones; 75% to 85% occur once, and the top ten carry roughly 4.5%. The material sequenced was peripheral blood. These receptors were obtained from a man aged 60-69 years with acute or convalescent COVID-19.

This clone was seen at least ten times. This sequence joins TRBV24-1 and TRBJ2-7, with 13 bases aligning to TRBD2. The CDR3 spans 16 residues. Trimming at V came to 7 bases and at J to 3 bases, leaving 8 bases not matched to a gene. The germline V gene encodes CDR1 KGHDR and CDR2 SFDVKD. For the CDR3, the DNA is TGTGCCACCAGGGCAATGGGACTAGCGGGATACTACGAGCAGTACTTC. Protein product: CATRAMGLAGYYEQYF.

The V call is TRBV5-1, the J call TRBJ2-5, with TRBD2 as a possible D gene (7 bases). Per germline, CDR1 SGHRS and CDR2 YFSETQ. V lost 5 bases, J lost 5 bases, and 10 bases lay in between. The CDR3 is made up of 12 amino acids. The CDR3 sequence is CASRQGGETQYF. CDR3 nucleotide sequence: TGCGCCAGCAGACAGGGAGGGGAGACCCAGTACTTC.

J is TRBJ2-1 and V is TRBV5-4, with 8 bases lining up with TRBD1. CDR1 SGHNT and CDR2 YYREEE come from the germline V gene (reference sequence). V gave up 4 bases and J gave up 5 bases; unmatched junction bases: 5. CDR3 length: 14 residues. The CDR3 sequence is CASSPGQANNEQFF. In DNA, the CDR3 is TGTGCCAGCAGCCCGGGACAGGCAAACAATGAGCAGTTCTTC.

The CDR3 DNA reads as TGTGCCAGCAGTTACTCGATGGGGCCGATGAACATTCAGTACTTC. This encodes CASSYSMGPMNIQYF. This chain links TRBV6-5 with TRBJ2-4; perhaps TRBD1 as D (5 bases). The V and J ends lost 0 bases and 7 bases respectively, with 13 bases between them. CDR3 size: 15 residues. Per the germline V gene, CDR1 is MNHEY and CDR2 is SVGAGI.

This clone was found once. The rearrangement uses TRBV5-4 and TRBJ2-2, with 7 bases aligning to TRBD2. Germline loops: CDR1 SGHNT, CDR2 YYREEE (reference sequence). The V segment lost 0 bases and the J segment 7 bases; nucleotides outside the gene matches: 6. The CDR3 is made up of 15 amino acids. This CDR3 is CASSLVREAGGELFF. In DNA form, the CDR3 reads TGTGCCAGCAGCTTGGTTCGGGAGGCGGGCGGGGAGCTGTTTTTT. Drawing the rest from reference TRBV5-4 and TRBJ2-2, the complete variable domain is ETGVTQSPTHLIKTRGQQVTLRCSSQSGHNTVSWYQQALGQGPQFIFQYYREEENGRGNFPPRFSGLQFPNYSSELNVNALELDDSALYLCASSLVREAGGELFFGEGSRLTVL.

The chain carries TRBV19 and TRBJ2-1; possible D gene TRBD2, 5 bases. The germline V gene encodes CDR1 LNHDA and CDR2 SQIVND (reference sequence). This CDR3 comprises 15 residues. V dropped 11 bases and J dropped 0 bases, with 17 bases sitting between them. The CDR3 here is CAVGRSGSSYNEQFF. The CDR3 coding sequence is TGTGCCGTCGGCAGGAGCGGAAGCTCCTACAATGAGCAGTTCTTC. Together with reference TRBV19 and TRBJ2-1, the CDR3 gives the full variable domain: DGGITQSPKYLFRKEGQNVTLSCEQNLNHDAMYWYRQDPGQGLRLIYYSQIVNDFQKGDIAEGYSVSREKKESFPLTVTSAQKNPTAFYLCAVGRSGSSYNEQFFGPGTRLTVL.

The genes are TRBV7-9 and TRBJ1-6; a possible D gene is TRBD1 (5 bases). V was pared by 5 bases and J by 10 bases, with 18 bases between. Germline CDR1 and CDR2: SEHNR and FQNEAQ (reference sequence). The CDR3 has 15 amino acids. The CDR3: CASSPPKGGESPLHF. The CDR3 nucleotides are TGTGCCAGCAGCCCGCCCAAAGGAGGGGAATCACCCCTCCACTTT.

The CDR3 reads CASSDSFRRDGGTDTQYF. The DNA of the CDR3 is TGTGCCAGCAGTGACTCGTTTCGCCGGGACGGGGGGACAGATACGCAGTATTTT. The chain uses TRBV6-4 and TRBJ2-3; 7 bases are a match to TRBD2. The germline CDR1 and CDR2 sequences are MRHNA and SNTAGT. J lost 3 bases, V lost 0 bases, and 12 bases had no gene match. The CDR3 length is 18 residues.

V gene TRBV6-1 combines with J gene TRBJ1-4; D is possibly TRBD1 (6 bases). The V gene lost 3 bases and the J gene lost 8 bases, with 13 bases spanning the gap. This CDR3 has 14 amino acids. From germline, CDR1 is MNHNS and CDR2 SASEGT. The CDR3 reads CASSDPGAREKLFF. The CDR3 bases are TGTGCCAGCAGTGATCCAGGGGCAAGGGAAAAACTGTTTTTT.

The chain uses TRBV5-1 and TRBJ2-5; D not resolved. The CDR3 covers 12 residues. Germline values: CDR1 SGHRS, CDR2 YFSETQ. V was cut by 4 bases and J by 2 bases, with 6 bases left in between. The CDR3 reads CASSIEQETQYF. The DNA for the CDR3 is TGCGCCAGCAGCATAGAACAAGAGACCCAGTACTTC.

The V gene is TRBV2, the J gene TRBJ1-2; a possible D gene is TRBD1 (5 bases). Germline V CDR1 and CDR2: SNHLY, FYNNEI. Trimming stripped 6 bases from V and 8 bases from J, with 16 bases between. The CDR3 is 13 amino acids. The CDR3 DNA reads as TGTGCCAGCAGCTCAGGACAATTAGGCGGCTACACCTTC. Its protein is CASSSGQLGGYTF.

This chain links TRBV27 with TRBJ2-2, with D hard to call. The germline V gene has CDR1 MNHEY and CDR2 SMNVEV (reference sequence). Trimming removed 5 bases at V and 8 bases at J, with 15 bases between. This CDR3 has 14 amino acids. DNA of the CDR3: TGTGCCAGCAGTCCCACCAGTTTTGTGGGGGAGCTGTTTTTT. It is translated as CASSPTSFVGELFF.

The chain joins TRBV7-2 to TRBJ2-1; 8 bases line up with TRBD2. This CDR3 region has 16 residues. Germline assignment: CDR1 SGHTA and CDR2 FQGNSA. The J segment lost 3 bases and the V segment lost 1 base, leaving 5 bases of the junction unmatched. The CDR3 loop is CASSLVTSGYYNEQFF. Here the CDR3 DNA reads TGTGCCAGCAGCTTAGTAACTAGCGGATACTACAATGAGCAGTTCTTC.

This clone has a single count. The chain has TRBV2 and TRBJ1-1; D may be TRBD1 (5 bases). Germline V lookup: CDR1 SNHLY, CDR2 FYNNEI. V gave up 7 bases and J gave up 0 bases, with 12 bases separating them. The CDR3 has 14 amino acids. The DNA for the CDR3 is TGTGCCAGCATGCCGACAGAAATGAACACTGAAGCTTTCTTT. Translating gives CASMPTEMNTEAFF.

This clone was observed once. The chain joins TRBV10-3 to TRBJ1-2, with 9 bases fitting TRBD1. The CDR3 has 15 residues. The ends lost 3 bases at V and 5 bases at J; junction bases unmatched: 7. Per germline, CDR1 ENHRY and CDR2 SYGVKD. The CDR3 here is CAISDLSTGGYGYTF. The CDR3 DNA sequence: TGTGCCATCAGTGATCTTTCGACAGGGGGATATGGCTACACCTTC.

The chain's CDR3 is CASSPGHIQETQYF. As DNA, the CDR3 is TGCGCCAGCAGCCCGGGACACATACAAGAGACCCAGTACTTC. The rearrangement uses TRBV5-1 and TRBJ2-5; possibly TRBD1 for D (6 bases). The CDR3 consists of 14 residues. Germline CDR1 SGHRS, CDR2 YFSETQ. Deletions cut 4 bases from V and 2 bases from J, with 12 bases between.

The chain recombines TRBV11-3 with TRBJ2-6; D is uncertain. Germline-derived CDR1 and CDR2 are SGHNT and YENEEA. Trimming shortened V by 2 bases and J by 0 bases, and 11 bases separated the two germline ends. The CDR3 is made up of 17 amino acids. The CDR3 region is CASSLRPRVSGANVLTF. CDR3 bases: TGTGCCAGCAGCTTACGTCCCCGGGTCTCTGGGGCCAACGTCCTGACTTTC.

The sample holds a few counts of this clone. The chain uses TRBV30 and TRBJ2-3; D possibly corresponds to TRBD2 (6 bases). The V gene lost 4 bases and the J gene lost 2 bases, with 16 bases spanning the gap. Germline CDR1 reads GTSNPN; CDR2 reads SVGIG (reference sequence). The CDR3 length is 15 residues. The CDR3 DNA follows: TGTGCCTGGATGGCGGGACGGACAAACACAGATACGCAGTATTTT. This sequence encodes CAWMAGRTNTDTQYF.

The gene calls are TRBV2 and TRBJ2-7; 8 bases are a match to TRBD1. There are 15 residues in the CDR3. The V segment lost 7 bases and the J segment 6 bases; nucleotides outside the gene matches: 14. Germline V gene data show CDR1 as SNHLY and CDR2 as FYNNEI. CDR3 DNA sequence: TGTGCCAGCACCGTTAGACAGGGGAAAAATAGCGAGCAGTACTTC. Translated: CASTVRQGKNSEQYF.

This clone was seen more than once but under ten times. The rearrangement joins TRBV28 to TRBJ1-5, with unresolved D. V lost 5 bases and J 3 bases, leaving 17 bases between the germline ends. Germline-derived CDR1 and CDR2 are MDHEN and SYDVKM. The CDR3 covers 16 residues. CDR3 in amino acids: CASSPPRGSNNQPQHF. The CDR3 DNA is TGTGCCAGCAGTCCCCCGAGAGGGAGCAACAATCAGCCCCAGCATTTT.

The V gene is TRBV27, the J gene TRBJ1-2, with 8 bases fitting TRBD1. In germline, CDR1 is MNHEY, CDR2 SMNVEV (reference sequence). The V segment lost 6 bases and the J segment 2 bases; nucleotides outside the gene matches: 5. The CDR3 is 14 residues long. The CDR3 loop is CASSPTGENYGYTF. CDR3 bases: TGTGCCAGCAGCCCGACAGGGGAGAACTATGGCTACACCTTC.

The genes are TRBV3-1 (or the pseudogene TRBV3-2) and TRBJ2-6; TRBD2 matches 11 bases. From germline, CDR1 is LGHDT and CDR2 YNNKEL (reference sequence). The CDR3 sequence is 17 residues long. The J segment lost 2 bases and the V segment lost 2 bases, leaving 2 bases of the junction unmatched. The CDR3 DNA is TGTGCCAGCAGCCAACTAGCGGGAGGACCTGGGGCCAACGTCCTGACTTTC. Its translation: CASSQLAGGPGANVLTF.

The genes are TRBV28 and TRBJ1-6; TRBD1 matches at 11 bases. This CDR3 has 16 residues. The J segment lost 4 bases and the V segment lost 6 bases, leaving 5 bases of the junction unmatched. Germline loops: CDR1 MDHEN, CDR2 SYDVKM. The CDR3 nucleotides are TGTGCCAGCAGGTCCTGGGACAGGGGGTATAATTCACCCCTCCACTTT. The encoded protein is CASRSWDRGYNSPLHF.

The chain couples TRBV9 to TRBJ2-1; 7 bases fit TRBD2. Germline loops: CDR1 SGDLS, CDR2 YYNGEE. The CDR3 consists of 14 residues. V dropped 0 bases and J dropped 7; count of bases not matched to a gene: 4. The DNA for the CDR3 is TGTGCCAGCAGCGTAGTTGTTAGCGGGAATGAGCAGTTCTTC. Translated, it gives CASSVVVSGNEQFF. Combining the CDR3 with reference TRBV9 and TRBJ2-1 gives the whole variable domain DSGVTQTPKHLITATGQRVTLRCSPRSGDLSVYWYQQSLDQGLQFLIQYYNGEERAKGNILERFSAQQFPDLHSELNLSSLELGDSALYFCASSVVVSGNEQFFGPGTRLTVL.

V gene TRBV19 combines with J gene TRBJ1-4; perhaps TRBD1 as D (5 bases). Trimming removed 5 bases from V and 5 bases from J, with 9 bases in between. CDR3 size: 13 residues. Germline V gene lookup returns CDR1 LNHDA and CDR2 SQIVND (reference sequence). The CDR3 spells CASSPRQNEKLFF. In DNA, the CDR3 is TGTGCCAGTAGTCCGCGACAGAATGAAAAACTGTTTTTT.